This T cell receptor beta chain was recorded in a study of blood T cell repertoires in COVID-19. Looking at the study overall: The United States, Italy and Spain supplied acute and convalescent COVID-19 samples. Sources were T cells, B-cell-depleted T cells, or PBMCs; the material itself was cDNA or gDNA.

Authors' data handling: Using reference gene primer amplification, nucleated cell counts were estimated. Some clones are missing from TCRdb's copy, which holds only in-frame ones; the method was immunoSEQ multiplex PCR. The V and J calls and clone size come from that table; D and trimming were worked out from the DNA. The data show under 250,000 clones, with roughly 80% seen just once and approximately 4% held by the top ten. The CDR3 sequence is 13 residues long. The V end was cut by 6 bases, the J end by 6 bases, with 15 bases between. The V gene's germline CDR1 is MNHEY and CDR2 SVGEGT. This receptor was identified in a man in his forties or fifties with active or convalescent COVID-19. Sequencing was performed on peripheral blood. The chain has TRBV6-2 or TRBV6-3 and TRBJ2-7, with a weak D call TRBD1 (7 bases). The CDR3 region has the DNA TGTGCCAGCAGCCGTCATCAGGGGGGCGAGCAGTACTTC. It is translated as CASSRHQGGEQYF.